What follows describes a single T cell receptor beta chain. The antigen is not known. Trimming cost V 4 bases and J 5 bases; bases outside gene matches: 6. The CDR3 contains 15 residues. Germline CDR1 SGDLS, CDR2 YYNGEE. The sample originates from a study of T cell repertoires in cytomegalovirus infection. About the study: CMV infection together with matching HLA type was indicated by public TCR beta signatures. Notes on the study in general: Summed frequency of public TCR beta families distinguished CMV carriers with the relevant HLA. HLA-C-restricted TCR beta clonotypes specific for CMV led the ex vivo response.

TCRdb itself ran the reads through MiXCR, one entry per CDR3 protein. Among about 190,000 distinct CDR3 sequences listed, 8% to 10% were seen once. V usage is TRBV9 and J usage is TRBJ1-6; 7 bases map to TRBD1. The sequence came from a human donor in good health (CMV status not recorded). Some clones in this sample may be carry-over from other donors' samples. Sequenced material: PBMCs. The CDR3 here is CASSITGTDNSPLHF. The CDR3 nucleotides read TGTGCCAGCAGCATAACCGGGACAGATAATTCACCCCTCCACTTT. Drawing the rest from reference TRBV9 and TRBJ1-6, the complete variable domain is DSGVTQTPKHLITATGQRVTLRCSPRSGDLSVYWYQQSLDQGLQFLIQYYNGEERAKGNILERFSAQQFPDLHSELNLSSLELGDSALYFCASSITGTDNSPLHFGNGTRLTVT.